The entry below describes one T cell receptor (beta chain). Using immunoSEQ multiplex PCR, the repertoire was profiled, and TCRdb retains in-frame clones only, with some absent. The table lists some 73,000 clones, approximately 90% of them singletons, with roughly 0.51% in the top ten. The data derive from a study of OX40 agonist ivuxolimab in advanced cancers. Study-level information: A mean age of approximately 60 years, range about 20 to 90, was recorded, and approximately 80% were male.

This receptor was obtained from an adult with an advanced solid tumor such as melanoma, head and neck, liver or kidney cancer. The sample in question was CD4+ or CD8+ T cells sorted from blood, obtained in a trial of the OX40 agonist ivuxolimab.

The CDR3 here is CATGWGGGENTIYF. The CDR3 nucleotides are TGTGCCACCGGGTGGGGGGGAGGCGAAAACACCATATATTTT. This chain joins TRBV15 and TRBJ1-3, with D possibly TRBD1 on 5 matching bases. Germline V gene sequence: CDR1 LNHNV, CDR2 YYDKDF (reference sequence). This CDR3 has 14 amino acids. Trimming removed 8 bases at V and 6 bases at J, with 17 bases between.